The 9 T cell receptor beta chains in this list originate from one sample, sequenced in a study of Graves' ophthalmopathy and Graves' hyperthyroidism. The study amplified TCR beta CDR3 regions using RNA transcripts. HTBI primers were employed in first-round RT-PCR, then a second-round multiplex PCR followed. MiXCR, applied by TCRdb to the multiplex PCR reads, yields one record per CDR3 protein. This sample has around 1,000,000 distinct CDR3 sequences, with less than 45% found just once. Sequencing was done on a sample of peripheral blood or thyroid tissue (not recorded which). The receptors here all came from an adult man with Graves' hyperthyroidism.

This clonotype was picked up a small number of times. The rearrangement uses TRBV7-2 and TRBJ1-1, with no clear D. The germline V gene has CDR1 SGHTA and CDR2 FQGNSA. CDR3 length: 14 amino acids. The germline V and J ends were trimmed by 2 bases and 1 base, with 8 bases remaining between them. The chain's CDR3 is CASSLQAPNTEAFF. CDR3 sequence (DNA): TGTGCCAGCAGCTTACAGGCGCCGAACACTGAAGCTTTCTTT.

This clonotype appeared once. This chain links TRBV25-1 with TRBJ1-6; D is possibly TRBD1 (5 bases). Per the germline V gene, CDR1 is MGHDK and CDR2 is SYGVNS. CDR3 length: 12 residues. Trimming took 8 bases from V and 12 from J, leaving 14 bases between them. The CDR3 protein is CASQKTAQPLHF. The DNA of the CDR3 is TGTGCCAGCCAAAAGACAGCGCAACCCCTCCACTTT.

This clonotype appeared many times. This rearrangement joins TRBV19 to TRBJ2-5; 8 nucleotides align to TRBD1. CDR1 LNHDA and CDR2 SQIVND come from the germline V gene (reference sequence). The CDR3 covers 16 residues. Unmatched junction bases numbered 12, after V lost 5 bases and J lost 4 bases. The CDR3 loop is CASSHPGGISGETQYF. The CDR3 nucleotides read TGTGCCAGTAGTCATCCAGGGGGCATTTCAGGAGAGACCCAGTACTTC. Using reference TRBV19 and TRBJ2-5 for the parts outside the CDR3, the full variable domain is DGGITQSPKYLFRKEGQNVTLSCEQNLNHDAMYWYRQDPGQGLRLIYYSQIVNDFQKGDIAEGYSVSREKKESFPLTVTSAQKNPTAFYLCASSHPGGISGETQYFGPGTRLLVL.

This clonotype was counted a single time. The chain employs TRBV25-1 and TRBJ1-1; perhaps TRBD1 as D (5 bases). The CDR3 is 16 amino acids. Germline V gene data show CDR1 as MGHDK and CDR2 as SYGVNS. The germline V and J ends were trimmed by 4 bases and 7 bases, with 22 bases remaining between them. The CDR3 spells CASSVNTDGTLYEAFF. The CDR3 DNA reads TGTGCCAGCAGTGTAAATACAGACGGGACCTTATATGAAGCTTTCTTT.

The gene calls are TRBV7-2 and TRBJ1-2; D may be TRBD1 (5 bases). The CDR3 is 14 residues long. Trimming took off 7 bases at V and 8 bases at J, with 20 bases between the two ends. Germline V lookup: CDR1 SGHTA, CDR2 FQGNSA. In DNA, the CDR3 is TGTGCCAGCATCGAGGGAAGGCTGTCAGGGGGCTACACCTTC. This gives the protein CASIEGRLSGGYTF.

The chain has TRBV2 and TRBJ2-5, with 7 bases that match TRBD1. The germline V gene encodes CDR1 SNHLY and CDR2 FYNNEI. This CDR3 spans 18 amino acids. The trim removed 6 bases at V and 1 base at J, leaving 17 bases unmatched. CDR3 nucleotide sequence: TGTGCCAGCAGGCGTGTCTTTAGAGGGGGCCTCGTCCAAGAGACCCAGTACTTC. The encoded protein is CASRRVFRGGLVQETQYF.

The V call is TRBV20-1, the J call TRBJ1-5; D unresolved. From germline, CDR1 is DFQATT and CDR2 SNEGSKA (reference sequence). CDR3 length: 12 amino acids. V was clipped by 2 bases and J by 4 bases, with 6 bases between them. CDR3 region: CSARWSNQPQHF. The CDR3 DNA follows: TGCAGTGCTAGATGGTCAAATCAGCCCCAGCATTTT.

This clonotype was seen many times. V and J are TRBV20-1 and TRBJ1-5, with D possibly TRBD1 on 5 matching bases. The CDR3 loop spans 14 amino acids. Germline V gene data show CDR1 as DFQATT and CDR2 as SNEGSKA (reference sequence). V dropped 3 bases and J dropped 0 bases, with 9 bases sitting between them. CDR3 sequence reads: CSASSGGSNQPQHF. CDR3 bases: TGCAGTGCTAGTTCCGGGGGTAGCAATCAGCCCCAGCATTTT.

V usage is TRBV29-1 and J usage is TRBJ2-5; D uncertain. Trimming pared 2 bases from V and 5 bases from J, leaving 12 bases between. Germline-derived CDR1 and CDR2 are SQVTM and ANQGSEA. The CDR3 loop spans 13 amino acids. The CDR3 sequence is CSVESRSRETQYF. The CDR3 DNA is TGCAGCGTTGAATCTAGGTCCCGTGAGACCCAGTACTTC. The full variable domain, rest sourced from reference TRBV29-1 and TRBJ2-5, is SAVISQKPSRDICQRGTSLTIQCQVDSQVTMMFWYRQQPGQSLTLIATANQGSEATYESGFVIDKFPISRPNLTFSTLTVSNMSPEDSSIYLCSVESRSRETQYFGPGTRLLVL.